This T cell receptor (beta chain) was captured by sequencing in a study of shared clonotypes between healthy human individuals. As handled by the study authors: Filtering differed since immunoSEQ provided only junctions, with no quality scores. The protocol was immunoSEQ multiplex PCR, while the TCRdb copy is restricted to in-frame clones and leaves out a portion. The V and J calls and clone size come from that table; D and trimming were worked out from the DNA. The sample holds about 610,000 clones; roughly 96% are singletons and the top ten take around 0.1%. Germline loops: CDR1 SGHDN, CDR2 FVKESK. CDR3 length: 17 residues. J lost 0 bases, V lost 4 bases, and 8 bases had no gene match. General study findings and limits: Roughly 5% of naive CD4 clonotypes were common to several donors.

Concerning this clone: Its specificity is unknown.

CD8 cells classed as naive were CD45RO-negative and positively selected for CCR7, excluding terminally differentiated effector memory CD45RA+ cells. The source material was naive CD8+ T cells sorted from blood. This clonotype was sampled from a woman in her thirties in good health. V and J are TRBV14 and TRBJ2-1; 8 bases line up with TRBD2. The CDR3 region is CASSLISGSYSYNEQFF. As DNA, the CDR3 is TGTGCCAGCAGCCTTATCAGCGGGAGTTACTCCTACAATGAGCAGTTCTTC.